What follows are 4 T cell receptor beta chains derived from one specimen sequenced in a study of shared clonotypes between healthy human individuals (dated by TCRdb to about 2020). Libraries were made using the immunoSEQ multiplex PCR assay. Entries here come from immuneACCESS through TCRdb and include only in-frame sequences with V and J called. Some clones fail to appear in such tables; in the studies checked, an unresolved V gene covers under half of the shortfall, and the cause of the remainder is unknown. This sample has under 600,000 clones in its table, and 70% to 80% of those were observed once. In total, the top ten clones hold around 11% of the sample. Sequenced material: PBMCs. The receptors shown here come from a woman between 35 and 50 years old in good health. Some clones in this sample may be carry-over from other donors' samples.

The chain combines TRBV27 with TRBJ2-1, with D perhaps matching TRBD2 (6 bases). Deletions cut 1 base from V and 2 bases from J, with 12 bases between. In germline, CDR1 is MNHEY, CDR2 SMNVEV (reference sequence). This CDR3 is 16 amino acids long. CDR3 loop: CASSLFGGATYNEQFF. The CDR3 DNA follows: TGTGCCAGCAGTTTATTTGGCGGGGCCACCTACAATGAGCAGTTCTTC.

This clone was seen more than once but under ten times. Other nucleotide sequences in the sample specify the same CDR3. The chain carries TRBV10-3 and TRBJ2-2, with 11 bases lining up with TRBD2. CDR1 is ENHRY, CDR2 SYGVKD, per germline. CDR3 length: 14 amino acids. J gave up 6 bases and V 5 bases, and 2 bases lay outside the gene matches. In DNA form, the CDR3 reads TGTGCCATCAGTCCGGGACTAGCGGCCGGGGAGCTGTTTTTT. Protein product: CAISPGLAAGELFF.

This chain joins TRBV28 and TRBJ1-1; D remains ambiguous. The CDR3 contains 14 residues. Trimming pared 3 bases from V and 1 base from J, leaving 9 bases between. Germline values: CDR1 MDHEN, CDR2 SYDVKM. Written as DNA, the CDR3 is TGTGCCAGCAGTTTTTCCCTGGCGAACACTGAAGCTTTCTTT. This sequence encodes CASSFSLANTEAFF.

This chain links TRBV29-1 with TRBJ1-2; the match to TRBD1 covers 9 bases. V trimming: 7 bases; J trimming: 3 bases; junction bases outside the gene matches: 12. The CDR3 consists of 15 residues. Germline CDR1 and CDR2: SQVTM and ANQGSEA. CDR3 sequence reads: CSAQGQGRRDYGYTF. CDR3 DNA sequence: TGCAGCGCCCAGGGACAGGGCCGGCGGGACTATGGCTACACCTTC.